A single sample gave rise to the 11 T cell receptor beta chains below, sequenced in a study of blood T cell repertoires in COVID-19. The data were produced by immunoSEQ multiplex PCR, yet TCRdb's version contains in-frame clones alone and is incomplete. Of some 66,000 clones listed, about 70% are singletons. Sequencing input: peripheral blood. The receptors come from a woman aged 80 or older with acute or convalescent COVID-19.

V is TRBV7-9 and J is TRBJ2-3; 8 bases agree with TRBD1. The length of the CDR3 is 15 residues. The J segment lost 5 bases and the V segment lost 2 bases, leaving 6 bases of the junction unmatched. Germline V lookup: CDR1 SEHNR, CDR2 FQNEAQ (reference sequence). CDR3: CASSLTGGVVDTQYF. The CDR3 DNA reads as TGTGCCAGCAGCTTAACAGGGGGTGTGGTAGATACGCAGTATTTT.

The V and J genes are TRBV11-3 and TRBJ2-5; tentatively, D is TRBD2 (6 bases). The germline V gene encodes CDR1 SGHNT and CDR2 YENEEA. The CDR3 loop spans 15 amino acids. V lost 5 bases and J lost 4, with 17 bases in between. Here the CDR3 reads CASSRDSKEGETQYF. The CDR3 DNA sequence: TGTGCCAGCAGCCGGGACTCCAAGGAGGGAGAGACCCAGTACTTC.

V gene TRBV5-1 combines with J gene TRBJ2-2; D unclear. V was trimmed by 3 bases and J by 7 bases, leaving 16 bases between them. The CDR3 is made up of 15 amino acids. Germline CDR1 and CDR2: SGHRS and YFSETQ. The CDR3 nucleotides read TGCGCCAGCAGCTCGATCGACTGGCCCAACGGGGAGCTGTTTTTT. Amino acids: CASSSIDWPNGELFF.

This clone was observed once. CDR3 protein: CASSGRTGAFYGYTF. Here the CDR3 DNA reads TGTGCCAGCAGTGGACGGACAGGGGCATTCTATGGCTACACCTTC. V gene TRBV2 combines with J gene TRBJ1-2; 9 bases are shared with TRBD1. Losses at the gene ends were 4 bases for V and 4 bases for J; bases not matched to a gene: 7. The CDR3 has 15 amino acids. CDR1 and CDR2 (germline): SNHLY, FYNNEI. The variable domain in full, with the rest retrieved from reference TRBV2 and TRBJ1-2, is EPEVTQTPSHQVTQMGQEVILRCVPISNHLYFYWYRQILGQKVEFLVSFYNNEISEKSEIFDDQFSVERPDGSNFTLKIRSTKLEDSAMYFCASSGRTGAFYGYTFGSGTRLTVV.

The V and J genes are TRBV7-9 and TRBJ1-1; a weak D match, TRBD1 (5 bases). The germline V and J ends were trimmed by 1 base and 0 bases, with 12 bases remaining between them. Per germline, CDR1 SEHNR and CDR2 FQNEAQ (reference sequence). There are 16 residues in the CDR3. The chain's CDR3 is CASSLGATAMNTEAFF. The CDR3 region has the DNA TGTGCCAGCAGCTTAGGAGCGACAGCGATGAACACTGAAGCTTTCTTT.

J is TRBJ1-2 and V is TRBV19, with D perhaps matching TRBD1 (6 bases). This CDR3 has 15 residues. Germline CDR1 reads LNHDA; CDR2 reads SQIVND (reference sequence). The V end lost 2 bases, the J end lost 3 bases, and 13 bases lay between the germline ends. The chain's CDR3 is CASSIIGGIYYGYTF. The CDR3 DNA sequence: TGTGCCAGTAGTATAATTGGGGGCATCTACTATGGCTACACCTTC.

The chain is built from TRBV5-4 and TRBJ1-4; D might be TRBD1 (6 bases). Germline lookup yields CDR1 SGHNT and CDR2 YYREEE (reference sequence). This CDR3 spans 13 amino acids. Trimming removed 5 bases from V and 7 bases from J, with 12 bases in between. The CDR3 is CASSRDMGEKLFF. The CDR3 DNA reads as TGTGCCAGCAGTAGGGACATGGGTGAAAAACTGTTTTTT.

The chain links TRBV5-8 to TRBJ2-3; 9 bases agree with TRBD2. CDR3 size: 15 residues. Germline assignment: CDR1 SGHTS and CDR2 YDEGEE. Trimming cost V 3 bases and J 6 bases; bases outside gene matches: 8. The DNA of the CDR3 is TGTGCCAGCAGCTGGAGGGCTAGCGGGACGGATACGCAGTATTTT. Its protein product is CASSWRASGTDTQYF.

This clone has just a few counts. The chain combines TRBV28 with TRBJ1-2; D perhaps matches TRBD1 (5 bases). Per the germline V gene, CDR1 is MDHEN and CDR2 is SYDVKM. Trimming left V 3 bases short and J 4 bases short, with 9 bases between. This CDR3 is built from 13 residues. In DNA, the CDR3 is TGTGCCAGCAGTTTCGGGGGGATCTATGGCTACACCTTC. As protein: CASSFGGIYGYTF.

The chain employs TRBV2 and TRBJ2-5; no reliable D call. V was trimmed by 5 bases and J by 4 bases, leaving 11 bases between them. The CDR3 is 13 residues long. Germline V lookup: CDR1 SNHLY, CDR2 FYNNEI. CDR3 in DNA: TGTGCCAGCAGTCTTAGGAGAATAGAGACCCAGTACTTC. It specifies CASSLRRIETQYF.

The CDR3 coding sequence is TGTGCCAGCCACGGAGGGCCCTACGAGCAGTACTTC. This codes for CASHGGPYEQYF. The genes are TRBV7-9 and TRBJ2-7, with D tentatively TRBD2 (6 bases). Trimming shortened V by 8 bases and J by 2 bases, and 10 bases separated the two germline ends. The CDR3 runs 12 residues. Germline CDR1 is SEHNR and CDR2 is FQNEAQ (reference sequence).